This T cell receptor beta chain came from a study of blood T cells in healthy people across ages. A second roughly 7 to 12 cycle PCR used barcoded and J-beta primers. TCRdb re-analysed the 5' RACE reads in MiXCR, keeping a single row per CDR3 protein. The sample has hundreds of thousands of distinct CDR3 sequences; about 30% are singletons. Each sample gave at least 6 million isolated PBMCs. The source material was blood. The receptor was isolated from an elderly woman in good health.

In nucleotides, the CDR3 is TGTGCCAGCAGTCCCCATGGGGCAACTAATGAAAAACTGTTTTTT. Amino acid sequence: CASSPHGATNEKLFF. This chain joins TRBV5-5 and TRBJ1-4; D is uncertain. CDR3 length: 15 amino acids. Trimming stripped 5 bases from V and 0 bases from J, with 11 bases between. The germline V gene encodes CDR1 SGHKS and CDR2 YYEKEE (reference sequence).